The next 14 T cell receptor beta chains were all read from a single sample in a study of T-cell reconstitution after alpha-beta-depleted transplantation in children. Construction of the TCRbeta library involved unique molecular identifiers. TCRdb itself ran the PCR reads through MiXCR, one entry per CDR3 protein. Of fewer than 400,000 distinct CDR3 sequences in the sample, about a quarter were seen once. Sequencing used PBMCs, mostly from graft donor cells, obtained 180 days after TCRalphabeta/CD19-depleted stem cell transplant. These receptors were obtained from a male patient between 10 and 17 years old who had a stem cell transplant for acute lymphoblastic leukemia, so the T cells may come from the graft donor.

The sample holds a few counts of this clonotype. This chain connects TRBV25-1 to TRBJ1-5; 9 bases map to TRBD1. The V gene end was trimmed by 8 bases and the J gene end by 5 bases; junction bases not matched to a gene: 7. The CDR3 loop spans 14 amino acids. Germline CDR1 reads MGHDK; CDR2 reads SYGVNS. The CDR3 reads CASATGQGHQPQHF. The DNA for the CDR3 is TGTGCCAGCGCTACGGGACAGGGCCATCAGCCCCAGCATTTT.

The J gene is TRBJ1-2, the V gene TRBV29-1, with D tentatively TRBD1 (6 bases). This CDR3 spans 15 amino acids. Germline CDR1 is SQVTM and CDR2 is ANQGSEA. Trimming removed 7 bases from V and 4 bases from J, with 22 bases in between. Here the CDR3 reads CSAVTHSQGAYGYTF. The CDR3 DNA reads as TGCAGCGCTGTAACCCATTCACAGGGCGCCTATGGCTACACCTTC.

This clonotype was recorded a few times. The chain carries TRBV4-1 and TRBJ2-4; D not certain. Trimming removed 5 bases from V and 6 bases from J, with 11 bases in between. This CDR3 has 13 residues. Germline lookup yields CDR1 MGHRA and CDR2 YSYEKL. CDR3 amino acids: CASSWLLGNIQYF. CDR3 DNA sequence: TGCGCCAGCAGCTGGCTTTTGGGAAACATTCAGTACTTC.

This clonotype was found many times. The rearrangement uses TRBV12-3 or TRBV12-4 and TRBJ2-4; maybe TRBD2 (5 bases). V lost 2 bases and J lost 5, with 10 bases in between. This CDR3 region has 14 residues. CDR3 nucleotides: TGTGCCAGCAGTTTAAGGAGGAGTGAAAACATTCAGTACTTC. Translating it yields CASSLRRSENIQYF.

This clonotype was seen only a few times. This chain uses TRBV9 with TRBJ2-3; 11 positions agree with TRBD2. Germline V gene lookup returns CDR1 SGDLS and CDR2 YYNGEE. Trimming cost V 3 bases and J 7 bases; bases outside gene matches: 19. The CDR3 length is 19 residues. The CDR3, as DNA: TGTGCCAGCAGCGAGGAGGGGAGGCTACTAGCGGGAGCAATAAATACGCAGTATTTT. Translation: CASSEEGRLLAGAINTQYF.

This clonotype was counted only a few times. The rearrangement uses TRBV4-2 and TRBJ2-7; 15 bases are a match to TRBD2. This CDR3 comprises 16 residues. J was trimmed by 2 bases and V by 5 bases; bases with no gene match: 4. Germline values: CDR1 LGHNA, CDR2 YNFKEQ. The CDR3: CASSFGLAGGTYEQYF. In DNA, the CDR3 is TGTGCCAGCAGCTTTGGACTAGCGGGAGGGACCTACGAGCAGTACTTC.

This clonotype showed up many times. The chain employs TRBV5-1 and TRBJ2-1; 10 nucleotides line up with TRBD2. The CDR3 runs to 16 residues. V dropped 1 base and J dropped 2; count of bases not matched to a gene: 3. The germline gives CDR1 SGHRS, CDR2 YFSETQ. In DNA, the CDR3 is TGCGCCAGCAGCTTGCGGAGCGGGAGGGCCTACAATGAGCAGTTCTTC. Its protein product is CASSLRSGRAYNEQFF.

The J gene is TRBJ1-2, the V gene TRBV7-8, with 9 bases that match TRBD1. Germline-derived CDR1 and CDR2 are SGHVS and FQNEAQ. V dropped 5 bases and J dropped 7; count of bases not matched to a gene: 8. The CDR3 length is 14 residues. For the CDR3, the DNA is TGTGCCAGCAGCCGGCCGGGACAGGGAAGTGGCTACACCTTC. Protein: CASSRPGQGSGYTF.

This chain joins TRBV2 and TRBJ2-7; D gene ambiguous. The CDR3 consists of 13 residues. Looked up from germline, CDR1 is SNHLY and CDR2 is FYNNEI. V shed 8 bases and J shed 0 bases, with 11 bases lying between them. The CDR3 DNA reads TGTGCCAGCGAACCGGGTCTCTCCTACGAGCAGTACTTC. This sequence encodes CASEPGLSYEQYF.

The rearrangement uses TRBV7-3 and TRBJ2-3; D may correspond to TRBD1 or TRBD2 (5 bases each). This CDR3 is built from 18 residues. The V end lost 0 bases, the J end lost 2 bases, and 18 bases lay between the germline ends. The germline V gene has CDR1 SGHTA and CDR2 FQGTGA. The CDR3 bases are TGTGCCAGCAGCTTAACGTCCCTTTTTGGGGGAGTCACAGATACGCAGTATTTT. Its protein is CASSLTSLFGGVTDTQYF. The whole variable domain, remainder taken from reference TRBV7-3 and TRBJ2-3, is GAGVSQTPSNKVTEKGKYVELRCDPISGHTALYWYRQSLGQGPEFLIYFQGTGAADDSGLPNDRFFAVRPEGSVSTLKIQRTERGDSAVYLCASSLTSLFGGVTDTQYFGPGTRLTVL.

CDR3: CASSLESADTQYF. CDR3 DNA sequence: TGTGCCAGCAGCTTGGAGAGTGCAGATACGCAGTATTTT. The chain recombines TRBV5-6 with TRBJ2-3; D gene uncertain. The germline V gene encodes CDR1 SGHDT and CDR2 YYEEEE. The CDR3 is made up of 13 amino acids. V lost 0 bases, J lost 4 bases, and 6 bases lay in between. The full variable domain, completed using reference TRBV5-6 and TRBJ2-3, is DAGVTQSPTHLIKTRGQQVTLRCSPKSGHDTVSWYQQALGQGPQFIFQYYEEEERQRGNFPDRFSGHQFPNYSSELNVNALLLGDSALYLCASSLESADTQYFGPGTRLTVL.

The DNA for the CDR3 is TGTGCCAGCAGCTTGCGAAGGGGCGGCGAGACCCAGTACTTC. It yields the protein CASSLRRGGETQYF. This chain uses TRBV7-2 with TRBJ2-5; TRBD1 is a possible D gene (5 bases). CDR1 and CDR2 from the germline V gene are SGHTA and FQGNSA. There are 14 residues in the CDR3. V was clipped by 3 bases and J by 5 bases, with 13 bases between them.

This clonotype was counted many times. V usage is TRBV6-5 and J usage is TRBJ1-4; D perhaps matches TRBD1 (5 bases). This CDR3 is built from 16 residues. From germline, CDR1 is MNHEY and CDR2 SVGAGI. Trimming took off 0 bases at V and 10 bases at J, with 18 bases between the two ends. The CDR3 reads CASSYSTGQVLGKLFF. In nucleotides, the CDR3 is TGTGCCAGCAGTTACTCGACGGGGCAGGTCCTTGGAAAACTGTTTTTT.

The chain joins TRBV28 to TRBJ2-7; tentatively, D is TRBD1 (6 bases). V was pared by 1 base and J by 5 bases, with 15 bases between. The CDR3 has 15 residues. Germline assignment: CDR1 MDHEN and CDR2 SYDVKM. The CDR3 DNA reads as TGTGCCAGCAGTTTATTACAGGGAAGGTGGCACGAGCAGTACTTC. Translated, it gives CASSLLQGRWHEQYF.